This T cell receptor (beta chain) emerged from a study of T cells in Graves' hyperthyroidism and ophthalmopathy. Using RNA transcripts as the source, TCR beta CDR3 regions were amplified. The HTBI primer set served for first-round RT-PCR of the TCR CDR3. One entry per CDR3 protein results from TCRdb running MiXCR on the multiplex PCR reads. The table includes about 280,000 distinct CDR3 sequences, 20% to 30% detected once. Ten or more counts support this clonotype. Antigen: not known. Trimming shortened V by 5 bases and J by 0 bases, and 9 bases separated the two germline ends. The length of the CDR3 is 14 residues. CDR1 and CDR2 (germline): KGHDR, SFDVKD. Participants, patients aged 18 to 65, had newly diagnosed hyperthyroidism with a duration under 2 months. Not enrolled were patients with uncontrolled infection, other autoimmune disease, pregnancy or lactation. Using over 8.5 ml of fresh peripheral blood, PBMCs were prepared.

Overall study findings and caveats: From stable hyperthyroidism, ophthalmopathy was separated by a 13 V-J model.

The source material was blood. The chain employs TRBV24-1 and TRBJ2-5; D is ambiguous. This clonotype was sampled from a man aged 35 to 55 with Graves' hyperthyroidism that later progressed to Graves' ophthalmopathy. This chain's CDR3 is CATSGGPYQETQYF. CDR3 DNA sequence: TGTGCCACCAGTGGTGGACCGTACCAAGAGACCCAGTACTTC.